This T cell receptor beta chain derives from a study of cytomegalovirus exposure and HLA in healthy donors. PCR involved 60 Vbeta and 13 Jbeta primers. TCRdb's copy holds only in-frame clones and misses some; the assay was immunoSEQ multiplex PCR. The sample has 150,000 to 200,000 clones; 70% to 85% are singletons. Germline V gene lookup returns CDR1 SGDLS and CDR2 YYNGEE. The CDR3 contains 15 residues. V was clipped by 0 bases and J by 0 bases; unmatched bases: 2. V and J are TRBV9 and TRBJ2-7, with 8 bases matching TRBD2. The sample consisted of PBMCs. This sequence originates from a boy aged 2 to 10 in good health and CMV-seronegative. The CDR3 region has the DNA TGTGCCAGCAGCGTAGGGCTAGCGGGCTCCTACGAGCAGTACTTC. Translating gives CASSVGLAGSYEQYF.